This record looks at one T cell receptor (beta chain) sequence and its context. The antigen is undetermined. Trimming shortened V by 4 bases and J by 0 bases, and 17 bases separated the two germline ends. Germline V gives CDR1 SGHNT, CDR2 YYREEE (reference sequence). This CDR3 contains 17 residues. Primers for the PCR totalled 60 Vbeta and 13 Jbeta. Sequenced by immunoSEQ multiplex PCR; TCRdb stores in-frame clones only, minus some. The table records around 150,000 clones, around 68% of them present only once. This entry comes from a study of cytomegalovirus exposure and HLA in healthy donors. Overall study results and limits: Within an earlier analysis, most TCR beta V segments proved productive either about 87% or about 30% of the time. Clonal expansion, a later analysis showed, was greater in HLA-associated TCR beta chains than in equally common others.

This TCR derives from a woman between 40 and 55 years old in good health and CMV-seropositive. The chain has TRBV5-4 and TRBJ2-1; possible D gene TRBD2, 7 bases. The sample comprised PBMCs. The CDR3 sequence: CASSVGGQRSSYNEQFF. CDR3 nucleotide sequence: TGTGCCAGCAGCGTCGGGGGGCAGCGGAGCTCCTACAATGAGCAGTTCTTC.